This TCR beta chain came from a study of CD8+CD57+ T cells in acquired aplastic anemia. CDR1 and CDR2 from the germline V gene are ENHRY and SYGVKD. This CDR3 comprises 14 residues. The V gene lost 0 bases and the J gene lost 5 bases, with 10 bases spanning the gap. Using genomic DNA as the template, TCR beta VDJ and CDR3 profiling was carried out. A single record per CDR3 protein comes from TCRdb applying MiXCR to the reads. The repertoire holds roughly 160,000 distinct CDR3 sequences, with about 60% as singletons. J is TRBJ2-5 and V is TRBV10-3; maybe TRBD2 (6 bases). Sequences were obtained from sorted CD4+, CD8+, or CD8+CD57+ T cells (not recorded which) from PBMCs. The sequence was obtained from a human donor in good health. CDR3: CAISESQLAETQYF. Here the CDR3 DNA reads TGTGCCATCAGTGAGTCACAACTAGCCGAGACCCAGTACTTC.